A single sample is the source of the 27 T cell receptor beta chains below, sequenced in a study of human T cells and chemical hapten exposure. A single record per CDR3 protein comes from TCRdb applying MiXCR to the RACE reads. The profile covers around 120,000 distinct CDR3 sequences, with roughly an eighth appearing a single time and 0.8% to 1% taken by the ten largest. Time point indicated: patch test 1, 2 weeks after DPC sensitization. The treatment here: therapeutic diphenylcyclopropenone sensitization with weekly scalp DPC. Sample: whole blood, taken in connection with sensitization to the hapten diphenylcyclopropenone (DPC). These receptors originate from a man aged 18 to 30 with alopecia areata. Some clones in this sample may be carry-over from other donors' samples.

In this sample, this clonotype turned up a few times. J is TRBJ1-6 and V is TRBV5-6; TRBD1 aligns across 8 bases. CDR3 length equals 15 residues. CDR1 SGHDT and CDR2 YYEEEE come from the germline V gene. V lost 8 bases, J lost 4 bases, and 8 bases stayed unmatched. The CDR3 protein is CARSGDRSYNSPLHF. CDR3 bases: TGTGCCAGGAGCGGGGACAGGAGTTATAATTCACCCCTCCACTTT.

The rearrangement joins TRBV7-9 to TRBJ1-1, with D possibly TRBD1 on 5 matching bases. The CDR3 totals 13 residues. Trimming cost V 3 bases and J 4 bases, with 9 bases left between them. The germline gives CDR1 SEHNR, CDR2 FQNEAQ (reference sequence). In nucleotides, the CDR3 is TGTGCCAGCAGCTTCGGGGGTGGCACTGAAGCTTTCTTT. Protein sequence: CASSFGGGTEAFF.

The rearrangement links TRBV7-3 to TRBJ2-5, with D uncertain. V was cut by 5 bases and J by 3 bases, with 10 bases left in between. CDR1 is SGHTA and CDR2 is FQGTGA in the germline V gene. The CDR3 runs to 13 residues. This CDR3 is CASSPAREETQYF. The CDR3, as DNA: TGTGCCAGCAGCCCCGCTAGAGAAGAGACCCAGTACTTC.

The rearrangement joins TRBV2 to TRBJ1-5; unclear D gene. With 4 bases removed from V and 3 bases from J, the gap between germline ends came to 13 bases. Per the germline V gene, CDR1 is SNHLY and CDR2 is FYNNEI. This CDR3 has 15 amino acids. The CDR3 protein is CASSVITESNQPQHF. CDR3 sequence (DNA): TGTGCCAGCAGTGTGATAACGGAGTCCAATCAGCCCCAGCATTTT.

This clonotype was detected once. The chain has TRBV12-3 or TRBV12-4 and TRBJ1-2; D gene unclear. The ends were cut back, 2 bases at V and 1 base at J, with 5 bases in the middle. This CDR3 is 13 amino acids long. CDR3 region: CASSLFGNYGYTF. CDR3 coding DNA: TGTGCCAGCAGTTTATTCGGTAACTATGGCTACACCTTC.

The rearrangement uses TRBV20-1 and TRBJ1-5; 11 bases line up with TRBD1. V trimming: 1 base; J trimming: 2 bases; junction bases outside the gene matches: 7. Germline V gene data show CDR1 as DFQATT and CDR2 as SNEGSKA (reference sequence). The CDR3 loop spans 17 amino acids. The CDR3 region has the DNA TGCAGTGCTAGAGGGACAGGGGGCAAATGGGGCAATCAGCCCCAGCATTTT. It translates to CSARGTGGKWGNQPQHF.

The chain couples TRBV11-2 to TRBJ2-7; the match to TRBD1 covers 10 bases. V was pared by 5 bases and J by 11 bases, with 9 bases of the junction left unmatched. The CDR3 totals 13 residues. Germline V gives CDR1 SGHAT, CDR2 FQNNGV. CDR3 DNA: TGTGCCAGCAGCCCCGACAGGGGGCTTTTTGAGTACGTC. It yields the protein CASSPDRGLFEYV.

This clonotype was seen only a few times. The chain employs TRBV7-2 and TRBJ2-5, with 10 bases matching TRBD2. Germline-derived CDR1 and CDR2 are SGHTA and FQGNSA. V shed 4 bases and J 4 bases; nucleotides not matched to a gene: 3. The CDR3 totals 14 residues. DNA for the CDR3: TGTGCCAGCAGCTCGTCTAGCGGGGGAGAGACCCAGTACTTC. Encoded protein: CASSSSSGGETQYF.

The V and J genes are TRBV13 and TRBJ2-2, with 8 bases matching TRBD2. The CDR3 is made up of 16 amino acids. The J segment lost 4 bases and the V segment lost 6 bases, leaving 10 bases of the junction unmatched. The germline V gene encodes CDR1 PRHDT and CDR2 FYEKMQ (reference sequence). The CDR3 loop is CASRKGIAGTTGELFF. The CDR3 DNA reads TGTGCCAGCAGAAAAGGAATAGCGGGGACCACCGGGGAGCTGTTTTTT.

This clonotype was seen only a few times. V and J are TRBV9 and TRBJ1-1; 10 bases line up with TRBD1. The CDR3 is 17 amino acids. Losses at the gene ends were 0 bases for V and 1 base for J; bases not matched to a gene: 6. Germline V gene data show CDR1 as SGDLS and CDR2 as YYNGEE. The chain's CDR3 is CASSVGRDRGWNTEAFF. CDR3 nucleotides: TGTGCCAGCAGCGTAGGGAGGGACAGGGGATGGAACACTGAAGCTTTCTTT.

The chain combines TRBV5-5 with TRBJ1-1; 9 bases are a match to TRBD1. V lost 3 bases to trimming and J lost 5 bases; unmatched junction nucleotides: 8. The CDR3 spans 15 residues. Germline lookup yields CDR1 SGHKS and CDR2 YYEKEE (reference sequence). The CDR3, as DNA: TGTGCCAGCAGCTCTCGGACAGGGGAGAGGACTGAAGCTTTCTTT. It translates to CASSSRTGERTEAFF.

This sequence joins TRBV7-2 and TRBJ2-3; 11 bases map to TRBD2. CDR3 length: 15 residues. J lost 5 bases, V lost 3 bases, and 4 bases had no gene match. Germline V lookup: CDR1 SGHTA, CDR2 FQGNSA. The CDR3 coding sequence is TGTGCCAGCAGCTTTGTAGCGGGGGGGCGAGATACGCAGTATTTT. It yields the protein CASSFVAGGRDTQYF.

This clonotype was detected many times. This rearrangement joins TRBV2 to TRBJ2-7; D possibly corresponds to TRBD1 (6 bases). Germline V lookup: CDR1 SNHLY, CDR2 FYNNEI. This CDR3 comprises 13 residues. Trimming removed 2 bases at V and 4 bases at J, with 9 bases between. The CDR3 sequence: CASSENREYEQYF. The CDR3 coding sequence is TGTGCCAGCAGTGAAAACAGGGAGTACGAGCAGTACTTC.

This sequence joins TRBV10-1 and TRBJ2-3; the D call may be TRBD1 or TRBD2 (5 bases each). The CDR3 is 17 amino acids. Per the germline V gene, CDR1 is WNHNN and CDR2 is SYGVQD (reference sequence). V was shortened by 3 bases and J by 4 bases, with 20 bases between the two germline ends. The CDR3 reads CASSDPGEGSGPDTQYF. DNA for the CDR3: TGCGCCAGCAGTGACCCCGGCGAGGGGTCGGGGCCAGATACGCAGTATTTT.

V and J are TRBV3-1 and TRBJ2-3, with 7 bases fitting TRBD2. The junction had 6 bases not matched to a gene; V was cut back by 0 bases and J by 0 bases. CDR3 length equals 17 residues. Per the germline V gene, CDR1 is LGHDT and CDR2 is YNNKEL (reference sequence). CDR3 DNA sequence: TGTGCCAGCAGCCAAGATCCGCCAGCGGGGAGCACAGATACGCAGTATTTT. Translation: CASSQDPPAGSTDTQYF.

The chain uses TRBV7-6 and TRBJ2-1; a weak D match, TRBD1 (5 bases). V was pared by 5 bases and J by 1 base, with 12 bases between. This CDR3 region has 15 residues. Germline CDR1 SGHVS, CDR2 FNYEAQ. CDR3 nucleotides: TGTGCCAGCAGCCCTCAGGGTGGTTCCTACAATGAGCAGTTCTTC. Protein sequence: CASSPQGGSYNEQFF.

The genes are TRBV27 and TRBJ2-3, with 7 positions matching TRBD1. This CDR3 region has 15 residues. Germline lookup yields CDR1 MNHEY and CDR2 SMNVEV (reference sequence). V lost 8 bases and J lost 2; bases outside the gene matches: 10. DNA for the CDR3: TGTGCCAGCGGACCGACAGGGATTGCCACAGATACGCAGTATTTT. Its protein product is CASGPTGIATDTQYF.

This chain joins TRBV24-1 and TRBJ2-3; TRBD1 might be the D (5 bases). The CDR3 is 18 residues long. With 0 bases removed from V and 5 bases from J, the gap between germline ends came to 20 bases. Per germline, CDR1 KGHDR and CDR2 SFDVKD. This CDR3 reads CATSDLETGDRHGDTQYF. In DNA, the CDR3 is TGTGCCACCAGTGATTTGGAAACAGGCGATCGGCACGGAGATACGCAGTATTTT.

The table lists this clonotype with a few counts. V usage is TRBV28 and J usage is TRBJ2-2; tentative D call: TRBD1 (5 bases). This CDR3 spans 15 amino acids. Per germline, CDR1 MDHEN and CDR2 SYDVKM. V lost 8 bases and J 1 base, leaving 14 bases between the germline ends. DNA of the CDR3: TGTGCCAGCGGGCGACAGTATCTGAACACCGGGGAGCTGTTTTTT. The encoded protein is CASGRQYLNTGELFF.

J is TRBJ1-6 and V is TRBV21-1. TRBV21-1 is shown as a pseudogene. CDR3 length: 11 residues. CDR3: CASSTSSPLHF. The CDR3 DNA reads TGTGCCAGCAGCACGAGTTCACCCCTCCACTTT.

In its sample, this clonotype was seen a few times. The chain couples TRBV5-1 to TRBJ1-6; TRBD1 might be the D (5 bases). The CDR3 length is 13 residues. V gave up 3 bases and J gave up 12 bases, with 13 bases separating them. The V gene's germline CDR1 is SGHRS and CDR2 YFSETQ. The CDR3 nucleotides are TGCGCCAGCAGCTCGACAGTAGCGAGACCCCTCCACTTT. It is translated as CASSSTVARPLHF.

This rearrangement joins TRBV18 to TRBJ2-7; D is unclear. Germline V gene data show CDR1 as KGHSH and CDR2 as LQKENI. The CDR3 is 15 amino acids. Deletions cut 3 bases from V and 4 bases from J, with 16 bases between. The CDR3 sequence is CASSPRLALPYEQYV. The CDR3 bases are TGTGCCAGCTCACCTAGGCTGGCACTACCTTACGAGCAGTACGTC.

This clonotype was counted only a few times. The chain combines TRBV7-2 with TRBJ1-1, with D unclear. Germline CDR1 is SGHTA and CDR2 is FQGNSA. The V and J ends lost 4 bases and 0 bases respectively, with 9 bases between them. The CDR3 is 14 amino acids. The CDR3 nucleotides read TGTGCCAGCAGCTATGGACCTATGAACACTGAAGCTTTCTTT. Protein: CASSYGPMNTEAFF.

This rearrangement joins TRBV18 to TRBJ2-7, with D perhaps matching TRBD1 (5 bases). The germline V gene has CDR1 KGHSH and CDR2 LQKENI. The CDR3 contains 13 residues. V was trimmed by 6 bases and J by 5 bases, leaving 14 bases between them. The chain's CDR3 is CASSLLIGDEQYV. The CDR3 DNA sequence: TGTGCCAGCTCCCTGCTCATAGGGGACGAGCAGTACGTC.

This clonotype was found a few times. The CDR3 nucleotides read TGTGCCAGCAGCTTAGGAGCCGCGAACACCGGGGAGCTGTTTTTT. The encoded protein is CASSLGAANTGELFF. The chain recombines TRBV11-2 with TRBJ2-2; D is undetermined. V lost 1 base and J 0 bases, leaving 6 bases between the germline ends. Looked up from germline, CDR1 is SGHAT and CDR2 is FQNNGV. This CDR3 comprises 15 residues.

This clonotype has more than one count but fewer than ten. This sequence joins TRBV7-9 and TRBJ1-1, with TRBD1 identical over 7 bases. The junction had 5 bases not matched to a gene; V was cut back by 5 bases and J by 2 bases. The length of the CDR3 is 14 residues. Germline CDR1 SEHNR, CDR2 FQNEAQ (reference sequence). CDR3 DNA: TGTGCCAGCAGCCGACAGGGAAGTAACACTGAAGCTTTCTTT. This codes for CASSRQGSNTEAFF.

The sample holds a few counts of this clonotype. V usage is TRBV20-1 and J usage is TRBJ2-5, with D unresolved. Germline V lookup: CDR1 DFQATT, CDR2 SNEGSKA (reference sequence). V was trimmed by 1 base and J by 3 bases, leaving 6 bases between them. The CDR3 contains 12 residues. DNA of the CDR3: TGCAGTGCTAGAGGCCAGAAAGAGACCCAGTACTTC. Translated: CSARGQKETQYF.